The 2 T cell receptor beta chains given below trace back to one sample, sequenced in a study of graft-versus-host responses after intestinal transplantation. These TCRs are of unknown antigen specificity. TCRdb's copy holds only in-frame clones and misses some; the assay was immunoSEQ multiplex PCR. Of 75,000 to 95,000 clones listed, 85% to 95% are singletons. The sample in question was unstimulated CD8+ T cells sorted from spleen or lymph node cells, obtained before intestinal transplant. These receptors came from a human donor who received an intestinal transplant.

The chain joins TRBV14 to TRBJ2-7; possible D gene TRBD1, 6 bases. Germline loops: CDR1 SGHDN, CDR2 FVKESK. The CDR3 is made up of 15 amino acids. V lost 5 bases to trimming and J lost 0 bases, with 14 bases between them. CDR3 sequence reads: CASSESRGSSYEQYF. The CDR3 nucleotides are TGTGCCAGCAGCGAATCCAGGGGAAGCTCCTACGAGCAGTACTTC. Full variable domain (missing parts from reference TRBV14 and TRBJ2-7): EAGVTQFPSHSVIEKGQTVTLRCDPISGHDNLYWYRRVMGKEIKFLLHFVKESKQDESGMPNNRFLAERTGGTYSTLKVQPAELEDSGVYFCASSESRGSSYEQYFGPGTRLTVT.

J is TRBJ2-1 and V is TRBV2; D ambiguous. The CDR3 extends over 14 amino acids. The ends were cut back, 4 bases at V and 0 bases at J, with 7 bases in the middle. Germline V gene data show CDR1 as SNHLY and CDR2 as FYNNEI. CDR3 amino acids: CASSVPSSYNEQFF. CDR3 DNA sequence: TGTGCCAGCAGTGTACCTAGCTCCTACAATGAGCAGTTCTTC.